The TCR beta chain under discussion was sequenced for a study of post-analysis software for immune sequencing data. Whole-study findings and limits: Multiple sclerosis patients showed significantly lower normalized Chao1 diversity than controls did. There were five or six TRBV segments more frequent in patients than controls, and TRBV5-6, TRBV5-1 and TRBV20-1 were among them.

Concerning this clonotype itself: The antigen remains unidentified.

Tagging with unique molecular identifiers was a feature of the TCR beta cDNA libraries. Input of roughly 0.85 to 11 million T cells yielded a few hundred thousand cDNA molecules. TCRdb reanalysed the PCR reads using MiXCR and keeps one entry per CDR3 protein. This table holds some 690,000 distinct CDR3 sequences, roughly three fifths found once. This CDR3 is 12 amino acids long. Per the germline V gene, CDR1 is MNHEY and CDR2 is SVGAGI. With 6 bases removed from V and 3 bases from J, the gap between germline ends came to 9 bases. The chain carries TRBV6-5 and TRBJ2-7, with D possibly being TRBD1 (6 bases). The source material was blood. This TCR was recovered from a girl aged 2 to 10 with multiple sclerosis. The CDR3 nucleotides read TGTGCCAGCAGCAAACAGGGCTACGAGCAGTACTTC. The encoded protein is CASSKQGYEQYF.